This TCR beta chain was recorded in a study of regulatory T cells in long-lasting Graves disease. This clonotype has ten or more counts. This CDR3 region has 18 residues. CDR1 and CDR2 from the germline V gene are MNHEY and SMNVEV (reference sequence). V was clipped by 2 bases and J by 2 bases; unmatched bases: 14. iRepertoire HTBI primers and Arm-PCR of CDR3 regions built TCR beta libraries. TCRdb itself ran the multiplex PCR reads through MiXCR, one entry per CDR3 protein. The sample consists of 360,000 or so distinct CDR3 sequences, 12% of them appearing once. Indicated time point: newly diagnosed GD, antithyroid drugs for less than 3 months. Generation of the TCR library employed RNA extracted from PBMCs. These data were also filed under a second study, of T cells in Graves' hyperthyroidism and ophthalmopathy.

The starting material was peripheral blood mononuclear cells (PBMCs), obtained at new diagnosis, from a patient treated with antithyroid drugs. The rearrangement links TRBV27 to TRBJ2-7; 8 bases align to TRBD1. The sequence came from a woman aged 18-29 years with Graves disease. The CDR3 DNA follows: TGTGCCAGCAGTTTAACATTCGAAGACAGGGGACACACCTACGAGCAGTACTTC. Translation gives CASSLTFEDRGHTYEQYF.